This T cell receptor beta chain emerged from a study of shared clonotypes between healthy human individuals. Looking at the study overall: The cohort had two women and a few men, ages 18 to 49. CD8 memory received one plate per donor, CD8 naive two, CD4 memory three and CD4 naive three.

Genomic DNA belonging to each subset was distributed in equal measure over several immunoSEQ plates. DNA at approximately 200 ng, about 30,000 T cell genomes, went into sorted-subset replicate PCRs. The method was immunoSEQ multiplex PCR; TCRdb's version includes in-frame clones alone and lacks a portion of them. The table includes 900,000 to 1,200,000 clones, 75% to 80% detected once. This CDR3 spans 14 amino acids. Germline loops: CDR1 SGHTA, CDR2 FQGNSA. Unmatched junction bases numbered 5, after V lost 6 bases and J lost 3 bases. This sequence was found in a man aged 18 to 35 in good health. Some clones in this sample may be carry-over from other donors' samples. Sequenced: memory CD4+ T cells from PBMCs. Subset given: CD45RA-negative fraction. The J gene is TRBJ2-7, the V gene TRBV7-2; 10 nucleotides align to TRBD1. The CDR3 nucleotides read TGTGCCAGCAGTCGAGGACAGGGGGGCTACGAGCAGTACTTC. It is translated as CASSRGQGGYEQYF.